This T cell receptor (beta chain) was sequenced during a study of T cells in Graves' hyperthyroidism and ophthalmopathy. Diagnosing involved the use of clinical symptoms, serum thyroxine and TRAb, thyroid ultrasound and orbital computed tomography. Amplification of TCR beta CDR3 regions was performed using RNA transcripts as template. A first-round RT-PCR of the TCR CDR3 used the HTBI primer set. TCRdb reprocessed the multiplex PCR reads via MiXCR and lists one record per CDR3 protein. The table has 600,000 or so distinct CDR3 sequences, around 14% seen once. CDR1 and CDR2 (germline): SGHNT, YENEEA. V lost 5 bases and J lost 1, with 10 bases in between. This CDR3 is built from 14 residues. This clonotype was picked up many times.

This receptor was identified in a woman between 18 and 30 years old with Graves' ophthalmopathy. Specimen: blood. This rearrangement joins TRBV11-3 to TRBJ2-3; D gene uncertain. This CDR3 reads CASSHRLGTDTQYF. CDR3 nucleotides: TGTGCCAGCAGCCACCGCCTAGGCACAGATACGCAGTATTTT.